The sample holds many counts of the clone carrying this TCR beta chain. Preparation of the TCRbeta library involved a method that used unique molecular identifiers. TCRdb independently ran MiXCR on the PCR reads; one entry per CDR3 protein. The data contain 700,000 or so distinct CDR3 sequences, over 10% of them singletons. This specimen comes from a study of T-cell reconstitution after alpha-beta-depleted transplantation in children. The germline gives CDR1 SGHRS, CDR2 YFSETQ. The CDR3 is 14 amino acids. Trimming removed 0 bases from V and 6 bases from J, with 9 bases in between. This chain joins TRBV5-1 and TRBJ2-2, with a tentative D call TRBD2 (6 bases). The sequenced sample was PBMCs, obtained before TCRalphabeta/CD19-depleted stem cell transplant. The origin of this receptor is a girl aged 2-10 years with congenital amegakaryocytic thrombocytopenia, due to receive a stem cell transplant. The CDR3 reads CASSLESGAGELFF. In DNA, the CDR3 is TGCGCCAGCAGCTTGGAGTCGGGAGCCGGGGAGCTGTTTTTT.